A single sample gave rise to the 26 T cell receptor beta chains below, sequenced in a study of blood T cell repertoires in COVID-19. The method was immunoSEQ multiplex PCR; TCRdb's version includes in-frame clones alone and lacks a portion of them. The sample has approximately 36,000 clones, around four fifths seen once; the top ten hold under 5%. The sequencing sample was made of peripheral blood. The receptors stem from a man in his forties or fifties with active COVID-19.

This clone was detected a few times. The same CDR3 is also encoded by other DNA sequences in this sample. The chain recombines TRBV5-1 with TRBJ1-3; D uncertain. CDR3 length: 14 residues. Germline V gene lookup returns CDR1 SGHRS and CDR2 YFSETQ. Deletions cut 4 bases from V and 0 bases from J, with 8 bases between. The CDR3 coding sequence is TGCGCCAGCAGCCCCGGGTCCTCTGGAAACACCATATATTTT. Translating gives CASSPGSSGNTIYF.

The chain recombines TRBV29-1 with TRBJ2-7; tentative D call: TRBD2 (5 bases). This CDR3 spans 11 amino acids. Germline CDR1 SQVTM, CDR2 ANQGSEA. V lost 6 bases, J lost 6 bases, and 12 bases lay in between. CDR3 sequence (DNA): TGCAGCGTGGAGGCGAGAGCCGAGCAGTACTTC. Its translation is CSVEARAEQYF.

The genes are TRBV6-5 and TRBJ1-2; 7 bases are shared with TRBD1. The ends lost 2 bases at V and 3 bases at J; junction bases unmatched: 6. The germline CDR1 and CDR2 sequences are MNHEY and SVGAGI. The length of the CDR3 is 15 residues. For the CDR3, the DNA is TGTGCCAGCAGTTACCGACAGGGTAATTACTATGGCTACACCTTC. This gives the protein CASSYRQGNYYGYTF.

The chain carries TRBV27 and TRBJ2-7; 10 nucleotides line up with TRBD2. V lost 0 bases, J lost 4 bases, and 12 bases stayed unmatched. Germline CDR1 is MNHEY and CDR2 is SMNVEV (reference sequence). This CDR3 has 18 amino acids. The CDR3 DNA sequence: TGTGCCAGCAGTTTATCGCCCCCCCTAGCGGGGGCCGGGTACGAGCAGTACTTC. As protein: CASSLSPPLAGAGYEQYF.

The chain combines TRBV5-6 with TRBJ2-1, with a possible D match to TRBD1 (5 bases). Germline-derived CDR1 and CDR2 are SGHDT and YYEEEE. V lost 0 bases to trimming and J lost 8 bases, with 18 bases between them. The CDR3 covers 16 residues. CDR3 nucleotides: TGTGCCAGCAGCTTGGTGGGTGAAGGGGCACACGATGAGCAGTTCTTC. Residues: CASSLVGEGAHDEQFF.

The V call is TRBV4-2, the J call TRBJ2-5; D is possibly TRBD2 (5 bases). The V gene's germline CDR1 is LGHNA and CDR2 YNFKEQ. The ends were cut back, 5 bases at V and 3 bases at J, with 10 bases in the middle. The CDR3 is 13 residues long. CDR3 loop: CASSDAREETQYF. The CDR3, as DNA: TGTGCCAGCAGCGACGCGCGGGAAGAGACCCAGTACTTC.

The V and J genes are TRBV6-5 and TRBJ1-1; 9 bases agree with TRBD1. CDR1 and CDR2 from the germline V gene are MNHEY and SVGAGI. This CDR3 region has 14 residues. After removal of 7 bases from V and 5 bases from J, the junction contained 8 bases not matched to a gene. Here the CDR3 reads CASTPTGGKTEAFF. The CDR3 DNA follows: TGTGCCAGCACACCGACAGGGGGAAAAACTGAAGCTTTCTTT.

Turning to this clone: A junction end diverges from the germline sequence, so it may reflect a read error. The chain joins TRBV27 to TRBJ1-5, with TRBD1 matching over 8 bases. CDR1 and CDR2 (germline): MNHEY, SMNVEV (reference sequence). The CDR3 runs to 16 residues. CDR3 in amino acids: CASSSRTGMSNQSQHF. The CDR3 coding sequence is TGTGCCAGCAGTTCCCGGACAGGGATGAGCAATCAGTCCCAGCATTTT.

The chain couples TRBV6-5 to TRBJ2-7; possible D gene TRBD1, 6 bases. Trimming took off 6 bases at V and 2 bases at J, with 14 bases between the two ends. In germline, CDR1 is MNHEY, CDR2 SVGAGI. This CDR3 has 14 residues. CDR3 protein: CASSLNRETYEQYF. The CDR3, as DNA: TGTGCCAGCAGCCTCAACAGGGAAACCTACGAGCAGTACTTC.

The chain is built from TRBV9 and TRBJ2-7; 9 bases are a match to TRBD2. Trimming at V came to 3 bases and at J to 3 bases, leaving 7 bases not matched to a gene. Germline loops: CDR1 SGDLS, CDR2 YYNGEE. The CDR3 sequence is 15 residues long. The CDR3, as DNA: TGTGCCAGCAGCGGTAGGGGACTAGCCGGCTACGAGCAGTACTTC. This gives the protein CASSGRGLAGYEQYF.

This chain's CDR3 is CASSLTPKRGMNTEAFF. Here the CDR3 DNA reads TGTGCCAGCAGCTTAACCCCAAAACGGGGGATGAACACTGAAGCTTTCTTT. The chain carries TRBV7-9 and TRBJ1-1; a weak D match, TRBD1 (5 bases). The CDR3 covers 17 residues. Trimming stripped 2 bases from V and 0 bases from J, with 16 bases between. Germline loops: CDR1 SEHNR, CDR2 FQNEAQ (reference sequence).

The chain joins TRBV27 to TRBJ1-4; the D is unclear. Deletions cut 2 bases from V and 7 bases from J, with 17 bases between. From germline, CDR1 is MNHEY and CDR2 SMNVEV (reference sequence). The CDR3 sequence is 16 residues long. Here the CDR3 reads CASSLKAGRVGEKLFF. As DNA, the CDR3 is TGTGCCAGCAGTTTAAAAGCGGGGAGAGTCGGTGAAAAACTGTTTTTT. The full variable domain, rest sourced from reference TRBV27 and TRBJ1-4, is EAQVTQNPRYLITVTGKKLTVTCSQNMNHEYMSWYRQDPGLGLRQIYYSMNVEVTDKGDVPEGYKVSRKEKRNFPLILESPSPNQTSLYFCASSLKAGRVGEKLFFGSGTQLSVL.

Here the CDR3 reads CASRGPDTEAFF. CDR3 DNA: TGTGCCAGCAGGGGCCCCGACACTGAAGCTTTCTTT. The J gene is TRBJ1-1, the V gene TRBV6-5; D is unclear. CDR1 MNHEY and CDR2 SVGAGI come from the germline V gene. The CDR3 runs to 12 residues. V was clipped by 6 bases and J by 3 bases, with 8 bases between them.

The chain links TRBV5-5 to TRBJ2-7; TRBD2 is a possible D gene (6 bases). The V end was cut by 3 bases, the J end by 2 bases, with 12 bases between. The CDR3 extends over 14 amino acids. Per germline, CDR1 SGHKS and CDR2 YYEKEE (reference sequence). The CDR3 loop is CASSWGDFAYEQYF. DNA of the CDR3: TGTGCCAGCAGCTGGGGGGACTTCGCCTACGAGCAGTACTTC. Complete variable domain (other parts from reference TRBV5-5 and TRBJ2-7): DAGVTQSPTHLIKTRGQQVTLRCSPISGHKSVSWYQQVLGQGPQFIFQYYEKEERGRGNFPDRFSARQFPNYSSELNVNALLLGDSALYLCASSWGDFAYEQYFGPGTRLTVT.

V usage is TRBV21-1 and J usage is TRBJ2-7; the table's TRBD2 call for D was not verified on the DNA. TRBV21-1 is a pseudogene locus. The CDR3 loop spans 14 amino acids. DNA for the CDR3: TGTGCCAGCAGCAAAGGACTAGCGGGATACGAGCAGTACTTC. Amino acids: CASSKGLAGYEQYF.

This sequence joins TRBV3-1 (or the pseudogene TRBV3-2) and TRBJ2-5, with D perhaps matching TRBD1 (6 bases). The CDR3 consists of 16 residues. V gave up 1 base and J gave up 2 bases, with 14 bases separating them. The germline V gene has CDR1 LGHDT and CDR2 YNNKEL (reference sequence). CDR3 in amino acids: CASSQGQGFSQETQYF. CDR3 in DNA: TGTGCCAGCAGCCAAGGCCAGGGGTTTTCGCAAGAGACCCAGTACTTC.

This chain joins TRBV19 and TRBJ1-3, with D hard to call. V was shortened by 7 bases and J by 9 bases, with 16 bases between the two germline ends. Germline V gene lookup returns CDR1 LNHDA and CDR2 SQIVND (reference sequence). This CDR3 comprises 13 residues. This CDR3 is CASTTAWLGTIYF. CDR3 nucleotides: TGTGCCAGTACAACCGCCTGGCTAGGCACCATATATTTT.

DNA for the CDR3: TGCGCCAGCAGCTTTGGGAGGACAGGGCAGCAAGAGACCCAGTACTTC. This gives the protein CASSFGRTGQQETQYF. V is TRBV5-1 and J is TRBJ2-5, with TRBD1 matching 8 bases. The CDR3 is 16 residues long. Looked up from germline, CDR1 is SGHRS and CDR2 is YFSETQ. With 2 bases clipped from V and 2 bases from J, the junction kept 8 bases outside the gene matches.

The chain couples TRBV12-3 or TRBV12-4 to TRBJ2-5; tentative D call: TRBD2 (6 bases). The CDR3 totals 13 residues. Trimming shortened V by 3 bases and J by 5 bases, and 10 bases separated the two germline ends. The CDR3 sequence: CASSFWGRETQYF. DNA of the CDR3: TGTGCCAGCAGTTTTTGGGGGAGGGAGACCCAGTACTTC.

The chain is built from TRBV4-1 and TRBJ2-5, with TRBD2 matching 13 bases. Germline V gene data show CDR1 as MGHRA and CDR2 as YSYEKL. The J segment lost 3 bases and the V segment lost 3 bases, leaving 7 bases of the junction unmatched. This CDR3 comprises 17 residues. CDR3 DNA sequence: TGCGCCAGCAGCCAGGTTACTAGCGGGGGGGCGGAAGAGACCCAGTACTTC. This encodes CASSQVTSGGAEETQYF.

The chain joins TRBV27 to TRBJ2-7; 8 nucleotides agree with TRBD1. The CDR3 covers 14 residues. Germline loops: CDR1 MNHEY, CDR2 SMNVEV (reference sequence). V shed 6 bases and J 2 bases; nucleotides not matched to a gene: 6. The CDR3 DNA sequence: TGTGCCAGCAGACCGGGACAGGACGCCTACGAGCAGTACTTC. Its protein product is CASRPGQDAYEQYF.

The chain is built from TRBV3-1 (or the pseudogene TRBV3-2) and TRBJ1-6; no reliable D call. Germline V gene lookup returns CDR1 LGHDT and CDR2 YNNKEL (reference sequence). The CDR3 sequence is 17 residues long. Trimming pared 0 bases from V and 7 bases from J, leaving 16 bases between. Here the CDR3 DNA reads TGTGCCAGCAGCCAAGATTTGGAGGGCTCCTTGAATTCACCCCTCCACTTT. Encoded protein: CASSQDLEGSLNSPLHF.

This chain links TRBV11-3 with TRBJ2-7, with TRBD2 matching over 9 bases. V shed 5 bases, J shed 6 bases, and the junction held 5 bases outside the gene matches. The V gene's germline CDR1 is SGHNT and CDR2 YENEEA. CDR3 length: 13 amino acids. In DNA form, the CDR3 reads TGTGCCAGCAGCCGGGCGGGGGGGCGCGAGCAGTACTTC. As protein: CASSRAGGREQYF.

The chain carries TRBV6-5 and TRBJ1-3, with TRBD1 matching over 9 bases. V shed 6 bases, J shed 4 bases, and the junction held 7 bases outside the gene matches. Germline V lookup: CDR1 MNHEY, CDR2 SVGAGI. The CDR3 totals 15 residues. The CDR3 loop reads CASRDTGGAGNTIYF. The DNA for the CDR3 is TGTGCCAGCAGGGATACAGGGGGCGCGGGAAACACCATATATTTT.

The J gene is TRBJ2-1, the V gene TRBV5-4; TRBD2 might be the D (6 bases). Deletions cut 4 bases from V and 2 bases from J, with 13 bases between. This CDR3 has 15 residues. Germline V gene lookup returns CDR1 SGHNT and CDR2 YYREEE (reference sequence). The CDR3 sequence is CASSPGWGAYNEQFF. In DNA form, the CDR3 reads TGTGCCAGCAGCCCGGGCTGGGGGGCCTACAATGAGCAGTTCTTC.

V gene TRBV6-2 or TRBV6-3 combines with J gene TRBJ2-3; 10 bases fit TRBD2. Germline V gene sequence: CDR1 MNHEY, CDR2 SVGEGT. V lost 4 bases and J lost 5; bases outside the gene matches: 12. The CDR3 is 17 amino acids. The CDR3 bases are TGTGCCAGCAGTTCGTATAGCGGGGGGCGGCTCGGAGATACGCAGTATTTT. This codes for CASSSYSGGRLGDTQYF.